This T cell receptor (beta chain) was captured in a study of blood T cells in healthy people across ages. Study-level findings and limits: With unsorted PBMCs, a conclusive comparison of naive versus antigen-experienced cells was not possible. Long-lived donors exceeded aged donors in naive CD4+ cells and diversity.

It was with a sample-barcoded 5' primer and a J-beta primer mix that a second PCR of about 6 to 11 cycles was run. Each cDNA molecule carried a tag from a template-switch adaptor that contained 12 random nucleotides. MiXCR, run by TCRdb on the 5' RACE reads, gives a single entry per CDR3 protein. The repertoire includes 600,000 to 800,000 distinct CDR3 sequences, 20% to 25% of them detected once, and 3.5% to 4% sits in the top ten. About this clonotype: Its antigen is unidentified.

Germline assignment: CDR1 SNHLY and CDR2 FYNNEI. The V and J ends lost 6 bases and 5 bases, in that order; junction bases with no gene match: 9. The CDR3 covers 15 residues. The chain recombines TRBV2 with TRBJ2-2, with 7 bases that match TRBD1. This TCR came from a man between 65 and 85 years old in good health. The sequencing sample was made of blood. The CDR3 protein is CASSARQGYTGELFF. For the CDR3, the DNA is TGTGCCAGCAGCGCTAGACAGGGATATACCGGGGAGCTGTTTTTT.